This T cell receptor (beta chain) was documented in a study of regulatory T cells in long-lasting Graves disease. The time point denotes: newly diagnosed GD, antithyroid drugs for less than 3 months. The TCR library was made from RNA that had been extracted from PBMCs in TRIzol. Patients came from an endocrinology department in Xi'an, China. This clonotype was recorded many times. Its antigen is not known. Study observations and caveats: Persistent cases favored TRBV28, TRBJ1-2 and TRBJ2-5.

Libraries of TCR beta came from iRepertoire HTBI primers plus Arm-PCR of CDR3 regions. TCRdb fed the multiplex PCR reads into MiXCR, producing one record per CDR3 protein. The sample has roughly 500,000 distinct CDR3 sequences; about 13% are singletons. V gave up 7 bases and J gave up 1 base; unmatched junction bases: 2. The CDR3 covers 13 residues. Per the germline V gene, CDR1 is MNHNS and CDR2 is SASEGT. The same data also contributed to another study, on T cells in Graves' hyperthyroidism and ophthalmopathy.

The sample consisted of peripheral blood mononuclear cells (PBMCs), taken at new diagnosis, from a patient treated with antithyroid drugs. The gene calls are TRBV6-1 and TRBJ1-1, with TRBD1 matching 8 bases. The clonotype comes from a man aged 25-40 years with Graves disease. The CDR3 spells CASNRGANTEAFF. CDR3 bases: TGTGCCAGCAACAGGGGGGCGAACACTGAAGCTTTCTTT.